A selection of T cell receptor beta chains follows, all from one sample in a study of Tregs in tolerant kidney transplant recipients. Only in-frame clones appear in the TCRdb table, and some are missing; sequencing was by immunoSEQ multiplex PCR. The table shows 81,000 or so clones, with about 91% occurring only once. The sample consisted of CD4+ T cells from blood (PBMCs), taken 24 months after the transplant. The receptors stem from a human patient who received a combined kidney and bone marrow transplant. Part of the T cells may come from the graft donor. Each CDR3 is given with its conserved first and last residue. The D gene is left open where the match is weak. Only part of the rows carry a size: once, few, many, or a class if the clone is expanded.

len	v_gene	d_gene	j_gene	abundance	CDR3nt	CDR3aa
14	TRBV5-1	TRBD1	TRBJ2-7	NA	TGCGCCAGCAGCTTTGGGGACAGGGGCCTCGAGCAGTACTTC	CASSFGDRGLEQYF
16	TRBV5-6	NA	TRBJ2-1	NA	TGTGCCAGCAGCGATGCTACAGGGATGCCTGTCAATGAGCAGTTCTTC	CASSDATGMPVNEQFF
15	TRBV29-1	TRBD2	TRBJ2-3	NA	TGCAGCGTTGAAGATCAAGCGGGGGGGCCAGATACGCAGTATTTT	CSVEDQAGGPDTQYF
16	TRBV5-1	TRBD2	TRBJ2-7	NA	TGCGCCAGCAGCTTGGGAAGACTCGGGGGGTTTGGCGAGCAGTACTTC	CASSLGRLGGFGEQYF
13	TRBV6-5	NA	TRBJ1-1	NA	TGTGCCACCTGGGGACACAGGAACACTGAAGCTTTCTTT	CATWGHRNTEAFF
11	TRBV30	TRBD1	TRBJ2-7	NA	TGTGCAACAACAGGGGCCTACGAGCAGTACTTC	CATTGAYEQYF
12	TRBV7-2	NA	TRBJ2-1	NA	TGTGCCAGCAGCTTAAAGAGGGCTGAGCAGTTCTTC	CASSLKRAEQFF
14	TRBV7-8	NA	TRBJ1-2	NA	TGTGCCAGCAGCCCCCGAGGGGGATCCTATGGCTACACCTTC	CASSPRGGSYGYTF
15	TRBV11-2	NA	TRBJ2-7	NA	TGTGCCAGCAGCTTAGATATGAGGTCCTCCTACGAGCAGTACTTC	CASSLDMRSSYEQYF
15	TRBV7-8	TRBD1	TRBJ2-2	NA	TGTGCCAGCAGCCGGACAGGGGGCGCGGGCGGGGAGCTGTTTTTT	CASSRTGGAGGELFF
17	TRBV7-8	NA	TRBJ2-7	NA	TGTGCCAGCAGTCTAACCGCGGTCGGACTCACTACCTACGAGCAGTACTTC	CASSLTAVGLTTYEQYF
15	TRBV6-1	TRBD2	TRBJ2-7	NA	TGTGCCAGCAGTGTCCTAGCGGGGGGTCTGGGCGAGCAGTACTTC	CASSVLAGGLGEQYF
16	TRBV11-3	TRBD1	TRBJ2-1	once	TGTGCCAGCAGCTACTCCCGACAGGGGACCTACAATGAGCAGTTCTTC	CASSYSRQGTYNEQFF
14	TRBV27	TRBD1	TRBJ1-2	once	TGTGCCAGCAGTAAGGGGACAGGAAACTATGGCTACACCTTC	CASSKGTGNYGYTF
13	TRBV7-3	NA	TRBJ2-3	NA	TGTGCCAGCAGCTTACTCCCAGAAGATACGCAGTATTTT	CASSLLPEDTQYF
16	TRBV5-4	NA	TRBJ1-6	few	TGTGCCAGCAGCGCCGGGGGGTTCGGGCCCCTGGTCCCCCTCCACTTT	CASSAGGFGPLVPLHF
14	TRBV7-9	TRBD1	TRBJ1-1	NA	TGTGCCAGCAGCTTACGGCAGGGGGGCACTGAAGCTTTCTTT	CASSLRQGGTEAFF